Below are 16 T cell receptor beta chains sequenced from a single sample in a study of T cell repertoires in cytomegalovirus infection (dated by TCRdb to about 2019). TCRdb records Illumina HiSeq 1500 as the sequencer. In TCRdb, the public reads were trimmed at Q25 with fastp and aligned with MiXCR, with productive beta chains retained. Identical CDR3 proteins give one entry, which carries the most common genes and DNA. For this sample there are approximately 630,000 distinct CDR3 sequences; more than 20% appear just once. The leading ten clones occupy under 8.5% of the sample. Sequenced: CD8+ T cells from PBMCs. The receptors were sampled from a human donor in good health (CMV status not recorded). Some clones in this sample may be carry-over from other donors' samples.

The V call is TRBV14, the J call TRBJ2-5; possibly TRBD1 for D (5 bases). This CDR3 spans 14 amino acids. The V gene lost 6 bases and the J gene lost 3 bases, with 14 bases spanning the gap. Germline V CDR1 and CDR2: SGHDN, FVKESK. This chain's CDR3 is CASSPYDRKETQYF. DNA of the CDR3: TGTGCCAGCAGTCCTTACGACAGAAAAGAGACCCAGTACTTC.

The CDR3: CASSQGLARHEQFF. The CDR3 DNA reads TGTGCCAGCAGCCAAGGACTAGCGAGACATGAGCAGTTCTTC. The J gene is TRBJ2-1, the V gene TRBV4-2; 8 positions agree with TRBD2. V trimming: 1 base; J trimming: 8 bases; junction bases outside the gene matches: 4. From germline, CDR1 is LGHNA and CDR2 YNFKEQ. The CDR3 has 14 amino acids.

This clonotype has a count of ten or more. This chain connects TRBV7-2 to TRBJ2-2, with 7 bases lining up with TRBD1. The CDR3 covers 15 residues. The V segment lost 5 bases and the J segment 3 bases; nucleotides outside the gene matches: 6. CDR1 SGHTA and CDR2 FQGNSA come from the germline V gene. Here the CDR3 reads CASSSRDRYTGELFF. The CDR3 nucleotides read TGTGCCAGCAGCAGTCGGGACAGATACACCGGGGAGCTGTTTTTT.

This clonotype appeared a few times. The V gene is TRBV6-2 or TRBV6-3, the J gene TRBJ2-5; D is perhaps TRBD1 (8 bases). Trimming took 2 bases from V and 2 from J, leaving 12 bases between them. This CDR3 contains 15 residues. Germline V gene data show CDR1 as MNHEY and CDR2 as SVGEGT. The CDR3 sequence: CASSYDRGGQETQYF. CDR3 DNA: TGTGCCAGCAGTTACGACAGGGGAGGGCAAGAGACCCAGTACTTC.

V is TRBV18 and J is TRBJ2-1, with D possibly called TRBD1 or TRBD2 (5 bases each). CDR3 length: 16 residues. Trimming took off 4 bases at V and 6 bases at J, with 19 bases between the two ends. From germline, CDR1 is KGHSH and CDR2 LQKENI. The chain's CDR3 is CASSLISLRESNEQFF. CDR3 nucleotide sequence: TGTGCCAGCTCACTTATTTCTCTCAGGGAGTCCAATGAGCAGTTCTTC. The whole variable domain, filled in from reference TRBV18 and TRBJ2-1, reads NAGVMQNPRHLVRRRGQEARLRCSPMKGHSHVYWYRQLPEEGLKFMVYLQKENIIDESGMPKERFSAEFPKEGPSILRIQQVVRGDSAAYFCASSLISLRESNEQFFGPGTRLTVL.

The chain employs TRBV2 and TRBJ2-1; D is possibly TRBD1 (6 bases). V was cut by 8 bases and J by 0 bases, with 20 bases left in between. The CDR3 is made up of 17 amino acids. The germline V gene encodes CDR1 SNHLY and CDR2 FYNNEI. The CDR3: CASEAPVDRSSYNEQFF. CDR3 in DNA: TGTGCCAGCGAAGCGCCCGTCGACAGGAGCTCCTACAATGAGCAGTTCTTC.

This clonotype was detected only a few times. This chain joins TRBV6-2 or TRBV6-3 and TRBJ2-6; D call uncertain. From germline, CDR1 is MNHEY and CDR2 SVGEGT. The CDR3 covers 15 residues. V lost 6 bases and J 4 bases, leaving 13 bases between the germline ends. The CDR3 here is CASSLLSLGANVLTF. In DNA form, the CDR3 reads TGTGCCAGCAGCCTTCTTTCTCTCGGGGCCAACGTCCTGACTTTC.

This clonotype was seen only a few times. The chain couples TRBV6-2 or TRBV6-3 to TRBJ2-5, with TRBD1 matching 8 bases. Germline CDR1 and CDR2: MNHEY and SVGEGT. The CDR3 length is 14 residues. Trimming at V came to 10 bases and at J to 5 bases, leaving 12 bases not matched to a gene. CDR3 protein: CAIGTDRVWETQYF. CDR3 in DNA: TGTGCCATTGGAACGGACAGGGTTTGGGAGACCCAGTACTTC.

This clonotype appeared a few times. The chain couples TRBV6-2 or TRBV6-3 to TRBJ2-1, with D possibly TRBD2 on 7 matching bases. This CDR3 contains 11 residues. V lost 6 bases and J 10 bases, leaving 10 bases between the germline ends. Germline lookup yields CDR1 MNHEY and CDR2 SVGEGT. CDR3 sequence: CASRSGTEQFF. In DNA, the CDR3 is TGTGCCAGCAGAAGCGGGACAGAGCAGTTCTTC.

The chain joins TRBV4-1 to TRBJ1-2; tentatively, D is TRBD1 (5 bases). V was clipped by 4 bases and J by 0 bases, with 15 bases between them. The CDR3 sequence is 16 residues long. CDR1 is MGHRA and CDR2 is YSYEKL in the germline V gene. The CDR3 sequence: CASSLPGTDPNYGYTF. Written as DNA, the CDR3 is TGCGCCAGCAGCCTCCCCGGGACGGATCCTAACTATGGCTACACCTTC.

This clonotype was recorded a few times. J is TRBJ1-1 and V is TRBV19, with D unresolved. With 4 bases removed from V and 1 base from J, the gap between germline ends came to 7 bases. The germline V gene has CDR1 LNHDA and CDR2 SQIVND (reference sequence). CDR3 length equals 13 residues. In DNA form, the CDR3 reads TGTGCCAGTAGTAAGACACCGAACACTGAAGCTTTCTTT. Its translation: CASSKTPNTEAFF.

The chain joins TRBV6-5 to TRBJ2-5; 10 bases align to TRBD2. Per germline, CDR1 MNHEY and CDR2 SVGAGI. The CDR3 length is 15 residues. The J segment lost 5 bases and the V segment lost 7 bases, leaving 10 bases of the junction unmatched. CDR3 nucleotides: TGTGCCAGCACCCTTATAGCGGGGGGACTGGAGACCCAGTACTTC. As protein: CASTLIAGGLETQYF.

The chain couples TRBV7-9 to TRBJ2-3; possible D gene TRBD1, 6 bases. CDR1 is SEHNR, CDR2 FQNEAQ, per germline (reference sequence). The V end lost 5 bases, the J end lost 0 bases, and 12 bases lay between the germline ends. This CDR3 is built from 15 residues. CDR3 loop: CASSVKDRSTDTQYF. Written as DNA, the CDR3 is TGTGCCAGCAGCGTCAAGGACAGAAGCACAGATACGCAGTATTTT. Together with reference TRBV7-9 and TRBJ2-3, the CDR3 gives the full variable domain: DTGVSQNPRHKITKRGQNVTFRCDPISEHNRLYWYRQTLGQGPEFLTYFQNEAQLEKSRLLSDRFSAERPKGSFSTLEIQRTEQGDSAMYLCASSVKDRSTDTQYFGPGTRLTVL.

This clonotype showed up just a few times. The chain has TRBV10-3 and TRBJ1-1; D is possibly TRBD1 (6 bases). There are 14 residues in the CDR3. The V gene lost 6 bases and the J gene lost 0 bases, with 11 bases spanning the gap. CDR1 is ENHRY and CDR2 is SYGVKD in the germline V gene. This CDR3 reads CAIRDSSLNTEAFF. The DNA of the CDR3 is TGTGCCATCAGGGACAGTTCTCTGAACACTGAAGCTTTCTTT.

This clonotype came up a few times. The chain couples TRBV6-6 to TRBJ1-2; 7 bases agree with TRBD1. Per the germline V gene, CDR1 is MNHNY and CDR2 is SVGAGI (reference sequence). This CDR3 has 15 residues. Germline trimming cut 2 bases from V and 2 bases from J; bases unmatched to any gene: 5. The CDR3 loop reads CASSYDRTGNYGYTF. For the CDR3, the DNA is TGTGCCAGCAGTTACGATAGGACAGGCAACTATGGCTACACCTTC.

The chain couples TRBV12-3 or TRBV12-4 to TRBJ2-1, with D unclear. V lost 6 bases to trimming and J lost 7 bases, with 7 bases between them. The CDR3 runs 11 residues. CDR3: CASRGDNEQFF. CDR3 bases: TGTGCCAGCAGGGGTGATAATGAGCAGTTCTTC.